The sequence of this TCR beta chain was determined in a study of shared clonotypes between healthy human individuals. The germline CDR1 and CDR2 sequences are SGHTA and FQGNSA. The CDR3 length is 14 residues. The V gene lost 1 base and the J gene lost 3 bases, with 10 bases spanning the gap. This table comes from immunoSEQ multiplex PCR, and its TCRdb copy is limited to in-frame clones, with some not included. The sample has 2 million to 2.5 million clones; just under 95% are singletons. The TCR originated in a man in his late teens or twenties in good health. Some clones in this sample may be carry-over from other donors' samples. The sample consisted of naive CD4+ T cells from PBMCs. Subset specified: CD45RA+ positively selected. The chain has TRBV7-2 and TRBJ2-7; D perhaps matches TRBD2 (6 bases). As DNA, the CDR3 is TGTGCCAGCAGCTTAGGGGGGGTCGGCTACGAGCAGTACTTC. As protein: CASSLGGVGYEQYF.